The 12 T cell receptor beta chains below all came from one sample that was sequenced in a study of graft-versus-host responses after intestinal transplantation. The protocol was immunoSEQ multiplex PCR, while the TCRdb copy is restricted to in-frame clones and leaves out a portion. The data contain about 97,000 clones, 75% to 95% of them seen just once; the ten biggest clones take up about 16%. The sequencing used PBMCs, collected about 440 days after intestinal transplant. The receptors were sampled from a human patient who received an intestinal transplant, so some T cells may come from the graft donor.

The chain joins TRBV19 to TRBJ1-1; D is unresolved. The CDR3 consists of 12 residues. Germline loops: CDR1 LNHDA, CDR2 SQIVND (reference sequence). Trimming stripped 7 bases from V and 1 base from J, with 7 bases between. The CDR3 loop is CASMDGNTEAFF. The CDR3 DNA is TGTGCCAGTATGGACGGGAACACTGAAGCTTTCTTT.

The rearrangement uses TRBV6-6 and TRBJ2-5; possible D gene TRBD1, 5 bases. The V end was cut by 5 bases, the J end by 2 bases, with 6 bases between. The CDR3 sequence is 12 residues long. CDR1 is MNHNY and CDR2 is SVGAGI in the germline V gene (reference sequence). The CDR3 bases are TGTGCCAGCAGTCGACAGCAAGAGACCCAGTACTTC. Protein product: CASSRQQETQYF.

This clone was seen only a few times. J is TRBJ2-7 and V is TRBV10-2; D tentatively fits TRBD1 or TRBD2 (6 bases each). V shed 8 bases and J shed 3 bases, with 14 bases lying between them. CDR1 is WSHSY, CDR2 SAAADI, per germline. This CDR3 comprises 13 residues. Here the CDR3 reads CASCPGAYYEQYF. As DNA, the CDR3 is TGCGCCAGCTGTCCGGGGGCCTACTACGAGCAGTACTTC.

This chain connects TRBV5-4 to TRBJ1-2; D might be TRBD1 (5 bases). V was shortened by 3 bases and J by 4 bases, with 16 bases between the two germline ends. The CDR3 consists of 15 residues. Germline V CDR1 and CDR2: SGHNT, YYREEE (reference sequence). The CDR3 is CASSSHQGSRYGYTF. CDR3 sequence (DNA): TGTGCCAGCAGCTCACATCAGGGCTCCCGCTATGGCTACACCTTC.

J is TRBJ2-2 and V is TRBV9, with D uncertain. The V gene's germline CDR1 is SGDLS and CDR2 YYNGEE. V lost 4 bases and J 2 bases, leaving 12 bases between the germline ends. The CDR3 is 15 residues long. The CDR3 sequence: CASSTRHLNTGELFF. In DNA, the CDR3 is TGTGCCAGCAGCACCCGACACCTAAACACCGGGGAGCTGTTTTTT.

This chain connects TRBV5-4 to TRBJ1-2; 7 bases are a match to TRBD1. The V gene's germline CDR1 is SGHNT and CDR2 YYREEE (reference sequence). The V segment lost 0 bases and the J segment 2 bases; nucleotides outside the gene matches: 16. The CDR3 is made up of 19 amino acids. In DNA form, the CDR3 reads TGTGCCAGCAGCTTGGCCGTCGGAGGGGGCGCGTCTTCCAACTATGGCTACACCTTC. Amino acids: CASSLAVGGGASSNYGYTF.

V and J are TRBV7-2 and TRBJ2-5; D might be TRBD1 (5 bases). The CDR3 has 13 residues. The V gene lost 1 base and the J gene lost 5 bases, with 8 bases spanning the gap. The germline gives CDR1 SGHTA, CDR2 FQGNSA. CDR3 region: CASSLEGPETQYF. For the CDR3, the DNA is TGTGCCAGCAGCTTAGAGGGGCCCGAGACCCAGTACTTC.

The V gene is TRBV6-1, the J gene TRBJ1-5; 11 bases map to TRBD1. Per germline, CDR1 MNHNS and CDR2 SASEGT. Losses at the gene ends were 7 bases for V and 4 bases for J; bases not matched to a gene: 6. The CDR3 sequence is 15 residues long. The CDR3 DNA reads TGTGCCAGCACCGCCCGGGACAGGGGGAATCAGCCCCAGCATTTT. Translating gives CASTARDRGNQPQHF.

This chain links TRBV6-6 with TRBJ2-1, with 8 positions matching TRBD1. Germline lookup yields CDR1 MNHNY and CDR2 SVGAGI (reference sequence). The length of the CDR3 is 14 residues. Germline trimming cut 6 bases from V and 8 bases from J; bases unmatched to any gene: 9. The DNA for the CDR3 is TGTGCCAGCAGCCCACAGGGGGTAGCCGATGAGCAGTTCTTC. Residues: CASSPQGVADEQFF.

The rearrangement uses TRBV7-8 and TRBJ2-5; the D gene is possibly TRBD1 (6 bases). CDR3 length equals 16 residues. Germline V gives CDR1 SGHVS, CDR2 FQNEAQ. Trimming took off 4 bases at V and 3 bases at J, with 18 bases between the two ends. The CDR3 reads CASSYPPGTSKETQYF. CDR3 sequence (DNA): TGTGCCAGCAGCTACCCCCCGGGGACAAGTAAAGAGACCCAGTACTTC.

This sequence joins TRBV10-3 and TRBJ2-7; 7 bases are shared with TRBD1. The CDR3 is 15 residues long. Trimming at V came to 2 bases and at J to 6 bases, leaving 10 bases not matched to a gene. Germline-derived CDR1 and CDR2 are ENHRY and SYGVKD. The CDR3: CAISEARQGRIEQYF. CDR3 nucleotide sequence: TGTGCCATCAGTGAGGCCCGACAGGGAAGGATCGAGCAGTACTTC.

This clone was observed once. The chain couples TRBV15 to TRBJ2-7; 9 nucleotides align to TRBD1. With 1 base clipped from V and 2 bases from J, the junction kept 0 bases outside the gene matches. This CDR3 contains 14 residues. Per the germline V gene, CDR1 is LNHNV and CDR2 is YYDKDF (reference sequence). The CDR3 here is CATSRGTGAYEQYF. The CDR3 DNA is TGTGCCACCAGCAGAGGGACAGGGGCCTACGAGCAGTACTTC.